The 27 T cell receptor beta chains listed next were all sequenced from one sample in a study of T cells in Graves' hyperthyroidism and ophthalmopathy (dated by TCRdb to between 2018 and 2021). Receptors were amplified or captured by multiplex PCR. The reads were generated on an Illumina HiSeq 2000. Amplification of TCR beta CDR3 regions was carried out from RNA transcripts. A first-round RT-PCR of the TCR CDR3 used the HTBI primer set with the Qiagen OneStep RT-PCR kit. TCRdb handled the public reads itself, with Q25 trimming in fastp and clone calling in MiXCR, and kept productive beta chains. CDR3 protein duplicates are merged, each entry listing the most common genes and DNA. The sample contains 370,000 or so distinct CDR3 sequences, about 14% of them found a single time. The ten largest clones represent less than 25% of the sample. Sequenced material: blood. Receptors originate from a man younger than 45 with Graves' hyperthyroidism that later progressed to Graves' ophthalmopathy.

The rearrangement uses TRBV20-1 and TRBJ1-6; D is possibly TRBD1 (6 bases). Germline CDR1 DFQATT, CDR2 SNEGSKA (reference sequence). The CDR3 consists of 14 residues. Trimming removed 3 bases at V and 3 bases at J, with 9 bases between. This chain's CDR3 is CSASRGFYNSPLHF. DNA of the CDR3: TGCAGTGCTAGCAGGGGTTTCTATAATTCACCCCTCCACTTT.

This clonotype was seen many times. The J gene is TRBJ2-1, the V gene TRBV30, with D unresolved. CDR3 size: 13 residues. Per germline, CDR1 GTSNPN and CDR2 SVGIG (reference sequence). V was clipped by 0 bases and J by 9 bases, with 12 bases between them. CDR3 nucleotides: TGTGCCTGGAGTGTAGGTCAGCGCCGTGAGCAGTTCTTC. It codes for CAWSVGQRREQFF.

This clonotype was seen ten or more times. This chain connects TRBV7-8 to TRBJ2-7, with unresolved D. The CDR3 covers 14 residues. Germline CDR1 SGHVS, CDR2 FQNEAQ. The germline V and J ends were trimmed by 1 base and 5 bases, with 12 bases remaining between them. CDR3 residues: CASSLGEAEHEQYF. Here the CDR3 DNA reads TGTGCCAGCAGCTTAGGTGAAGCTGAGCACGAGCAGTACTTC.

There are a few counts of this clonotype. The gene calls are TRBV20-1 and TRBJ2-3; no definite D call. This CDR3 contains 12 residues. V was cut by 6 bases and J by 10 bases, with 17 bases left in between. CDR1 is DFQATT and CDR2 is SNEGSKA in the germline V gene (reference sequence). The CDR3 sequence: CSAFTRYLPQYF. The CDR3 bases are TGCAGTGCCTTTACCCGATATCTTCCGCAGTATTTT.

Only a few counts were recorded for this clonotype. V is TRBV27 and J is TRBJ2-7; TRBD1 might be the D (5 bases). The CDR3 is 15 residues long. The germline gives CDR1 MNHEY, CDR2 SMNVEV (reference sequence). Trimming shortened V by 0 bases and J by 4 bases, and 13 bases separated the two germline ends. The DNA for the CDR3 is TGTGCCAGCAGTTTATCAGGAGCAGGGCTATACGAGCAGTACTTC. Amino acid sequence: CASSLSGAGLYEQYF.

This clonotype was detected many times. CDR3 DNA: TGTGCCAGCAGCCAAGTTTATCGCCCCGGCTACACCTTC. Protein product: CASSQVYRPGYTF. This sequence joins TRBV3-1 and TRBJ1-2; no reliable D call. This CDR3 is built from 13 residues. Germline CDR1 is LGHDT and CDR2 is YNNKEL (reference sequence). V lost 1 base and J 8 bases, leaving 11 bases between the germline ends.

The rearrangement links TRBV4-1 to TRBJ2-4; 9 bases are shared with TRBD1. Germline CDR1 reads MGHRA; CDR2 reads YSYEKL. The V segment lost 4 bases and the J segment 5 bases; nucleotides outside the gene matches: 6. The CDR3 covers 15 residues. DNA of the CDR3: TGCGCCAGCAGCCTCCCGGGACAGGGCCAAAACATTCAGTACTTC. It codes for CASSLPGQGQNIQYF.

This clonotype was counted at least ten times. This rearrangement joins TRBV12-3 or TRBV12-4 to TRBJ2-1, with D uncertain. The CDR3 runs to 14 residues. Between the trimmed V and J ends, which lost 5 bases and 1 base, there was a span of 9 bases. CDR3 in amino acids: CASSLIGSYNEQFF. The CDR3, as DNA: TGTGCCAGCAGTCTGATCGGGTCCTACAATGAGCAGTTCTTC.

The V call is TRBV20-1, the J call TRBJ2-2; D not resolved. This CDR3 spans 12 amino acids. Between the trimmed V and J ends, which lost 3 bases and 4 bases, there was a span of 6 bases. Germline V gene data show CDR1 as DFQATT and CDR2 as SNEGSKA (reference sequence). CDR3 residues: CSASGFTGELFF. The CDR3 coding sequence is TGCAGTGCTAGTGGTTTCACCGGGGAGCTGTTTTTT.

This clonotype has more than one count but fewer than ten. The chain has TRBV6-7 and TRBJ1-2, with no clear D. TRBV6-7 is annotated as an ORF whose role is uncertain. The V gene lost 6 bases and the J gene lost 2 bases, with 13 bases spanning the gap. The CDR3 runs 14 residues. Here the CDR3 reads CASSNNKRNYGYTF. The CDR3 region has the DNA TGTGCCAGCAGCAACAATAAGAGGAACTATGGCTACACCTTC.

The V and J genes are TRBV6-5 and TRBJ1-6; D is undetermined. The CDR3 sequence is 15 residues long. Germline lookup yields CDR1 MNHEY and CDR2 SVGAGI. The ends were cut back, 0 bases at V and 7 bases at J, with 10 bases in the middle. The CDR3 loop reads CASSYSNPGNSPLHF. CDR3 nucleotides: TGTGCCAGCAGTTACTCAAACCCCGGGAATTCACCCCTCCACTTT.

This clonotype has a handful of counts. The chain joins TRBV11-2 to TRBJ1-4; 8 bases align to TRBD1. The CDR3 consists of 15 residues. Germline V gene data show CDR1 as SGHAT and CDR2 as FQNNGV. J was trimmed by 4 bases and V by 6 bases; bases with no gene match: 7. This chain's CDR3 is CASRGQDVSNEKLFF. CDR3 sequence (DNA): TGTGCCAGCAGGGGACAGGATGTTAGTAATGAAAAACTGTTTTTT. Based on the CDR3 plus reference TRBV11-2 and TRBJ1-4, the full variable domain is EAGVAQSPRYKIIEKRQSVAFWCNPISGHATLYWYQQILGQGPKLLIQFQNNGVVDDSQLPKDRFSAERLKGVDSTLKIQPAKLEDSAVYLCASRGQDVSNEKLFFGSGTQLSVL.

This clonotype has only a few counts. This chain uses TRBV5-4 with TRBJ2-7; 9 positions match TRBD2. The germline V gene encodes CDR1 SGHNT and CDR2 YYREEE (reference sequence). The J segment lost 2 bases and the V segment lost 5 bases, leaving 11 bases of the junction unmatched. The CDR3 is made up of 16 amino acids. The CDR3 coding sequence is TGTGCCAGCAGTTTTACTAGCGGGTCATTCCCCTACGAGCAGTACTTC. It codes for CASSFTSGSFPYEQYF. Full variable domain (outside the CDR3, taken from reference TRBV5-4 and TRBJ2-7): ETGVTQSPTHLIKTRGQQVTLRCSSQSGHNTVSWYQQALGQGPQFIFQYYREEENGRGNFPPRFSGLQFPNYSSELNVNALELDDSALYLCASSFTSGSFPYEQYFGPGTRLTVT.

This clonotype was found once. The chain has TRBV28 and TRBJ1-2, with D possibly matching TRBD1 (5 bases). The CDR3 is 12 amino acids. Germline lookup yields CDR1 MDHEN and CDR2 SYDVKM. The V gene lost 6 bases and the J gene lost 7 bases, with 12 bases spanning the gap. The CDR3 protein is CASSSWGVGYTF. The CDR3 nucleotides are TGTGCCAGCAGCTCGTGGGGGGTTGGCTACACCTTC.

This sequence joins TRBV12-3 or TRBV12-4 and TRBJ2-5; 10 positions match TRBD1. V shed 6 bases and J 9 bases; nucleotides not matched to a gene: 4. CDR3 length: 12 amino acids. The chain's CDR3 is CASSGTGEAQYF. The CDR3 coding sequence is TGTGCCAGCAGCGGGACAGGGGAGGCCCAGTACTTC.

The gene calls are TRBV19 and TRBJ1-2; D gene ambiguous. CDR3 length: 16 residues. Germline CDR1 reads LNHDA; CDR2 reads SQIVND (reference sequence). Trimming took 3 bases from V and 0 from J, leaving 14 bases between them. CDR3 loop: CASSIPPAATNYGYTF. CDR3 coding DNA: TGTGCCAGTAGTATTCCTCCGGCGGCTACTAACTATGGCTACACCTTC. Full variable domain (remainder filled in from reference TRBV19 and TRBJ1-2): DGGITQSPKYLFRKEGQNVTLSCEQNLNHDAMYWYRQDPGQGLRLIYYSQIVNDFQKGDIAEGYSVSREKKESFPLTVTSAQKNPTAFYLCASSIPPAATNYGYTFGSGTRLTVV.

This clonotype was picked up many times. The chain has TRBV6-2 or TRBV6-3 and TRBJ1-1; maybe TRBD1 (6 bases). Germline lookup yields CDR1 MNHEY and CDR2 SVGEGT. The CDR3 is 14 amino acids. Trimming stripped 6 bases from V and 5 bases from J, with 16 bases between. In DNA form, the CDR3 reads TGTGCCAGCAGCTCCCAGGGGCGATGGACTGAAGCTTTCTTT. Residues: CASSSQGRWTEAFF.

The gene calls are TRBV3-1 and TRBJ2-1; D not certain. The V end was cut by 2 bases, the J end by 9 bases, with 14 bases between. Per germline, CDR1 LGHDT and CDR2 YNNKEL (reference sequence). This CDR3 has 14 amino acids. The CDR3 loop is CASSQRVMPIEQFF. DNA of the CDR3: TGTGCCAGCAGCCAAAGGGTGATGCCGATTGAGCAGTTCTTC.

This clonotype was detected a few times. The chain is built from TRBV5-1 and TRBJ2-1; D tentatively fits TRBD1 or TRBD2 (5 bases each). Trimming cost V 2 bases and J 8 bases, with 11 bases left between them. Germline V gives CDR1 SGHRS, CDR2 YFSETQ. The CDR3 loop spans 13 amino acids. The CDR3 DNA reads as TGCGCCAGCAGCTTACAGGTGGGGGATGAGCAGTTCTTC. The encoded protein is CASSLQVGDEQFF.

At least ten counts were recorded for this clonotype. The chain uses TRBV28 and TRBJ1-2; D gene uncertain. V was trimmed by 5 bases and J by 4 bases, leaving 14 bases between them. From germline, CDR1 is MDHEN and CDR2 SYDVKM. This CDR3 has 14 amino acids. DNA of the CDR3: TGTGCCAGCAGTCGGTCGTTGTTGGTCTATGGCTACACCTTC. Translation: CASSRSLLVYGYTF.

This clonotype came up many times. This rearrangement joins TRBV20-1 to TRBJ2-7; 8 bases are a match to TRBD1. Germline assignment: CDR1 DFQATT and CDR2 SNEGSKA (reference sequence). Trimming removed 3 bases from V and 3 bases from J; junction bases left unmatched: 1. This CDR3 spans 12 amino acids. For the CDR3, the DNA is TGCAGTGCTAGCGACAGGGGCTACGAGCAGTACTTC. This gives the protein CSASDRGYEQYF.

The rearrangement uses TRBV12-3 or TRBV12-4 and TRBJ2-1; D uncertain. V was pared by 0 bases and J by 9 bases, with 9 bases between. CDR3 length equals 13 residues. The CDR3 region is CASSLAGYGEQFF. In DNA, the CDR3 is TGTGCCAGCAGTTTAGCGGGGTACGGTGAGCAGTTCTTC.

This clonotype was found many times. The J gene is TRBJ2-2, the V gene TRBV12-3 or TRBV12-4, with D perhaps matching TRBD1 (6 bases). Trimming cost V 5 bases and J 0 bases, with 10 bases left between them. The CDR3 has 15 amino acids. The CDR3 sequence is CASSAGTPNTGELFF. The CDR3 coding sequence is TGTGCCAGCAGTGCTGGGACACCGAACACCGGGGAGCTGTTTTTT.

Many counts were recorded for this clonotype. The chain is built from TRBV6-5 and TRBJ2-2; D might be TRBD1 (5 bases). The CDR3 loop spans 16 amino acids. Germline values: CDR1 MNHEY, CDR2 SVGAGI. Trimming took off 0 bases at V and 0 bases at J, with 8 bases between the two ends. The CDR3 loop is CASSYSRQTNTGELFF. In DNA form, the CDR3 reads TGTGCCAGCAGTTACTCAAGACAGACGAACACCGGGGAGCTGTTTTTT.

V gene TRBV12-3 or TRBV12-4 combines with J gene TRBJ2-7, with 8 bases aligning to TRBD2. The CDR3 totals 17 residues. V was pared by 3 bases and J by 4 bases, with 14 bases of the junction left unmatched. This chain's CDR3 is CASSFLMYGAGGYEQYF. In DNA, the CDR3 is TGTGCCAGCAGTTTTTTGATGTATGGGGCGGGGGGATACGAGCAGTACTTC.

This clonotype appeared many times. The chain couples TRBV27 to TRBJ2-7; 7 nucleotides align to TRBD1. After removal of 3 bases from V and 5 bases from J, the junction contained 10 bases not matched to a gene. The CDR3 is 15 residues long. Per germline, CDR1 MNHEY and CDR2 SMNVEV (reference sequence). In DNA form, the CDR3 reads TGTGCCAGCAGTTTGACCCGAACAGGGGCCCACGAGCAGTACTTC. It yields the protein CASSLTRTGAHEQYF.

V and J are TRBV4-1 and TRBJ2-4; D possibly matches TRBD1 or TRBD2 (6 bases each). V was clipped by 4 bases and J by 0 bases, with 16 bases between them. The CDR3 runs 17 residues. In germline, CDR1 is MGHRA, CDR2 YSYEKL. The CDR3 protein is CASSRGALALAKNIQYF. In nucleotides, the CDR3 is TGCGCCAGCAGCCGGGGGGCTCTTGCACTAGCCAAAAACATTCAGTACTTC.